One and the same sample provided the 11 T cell receptor beta chains below, sequenced in a study of blood T cell repertoires in COVID-19. Profiling relied on immunoSEQ multiplex PCR, and the TCRdb table lists in-frame clones only, not all of them. The table lists roughly 400,000 clones, approximately 91% of them singletons. Input material: PBMCs or T cells enriched from blood (not recorded which). The origin of the receptors is a woman aged 40 to 49 with acute COVID-19.

The chain uses TRBV7-2 and TRBJ1-1; D uncertain. V was trimmed by 2 bases and J by 1 base, leaving 8 bases between them. CDR3 length equals 14 residues. Germline V CDR1 and CDR2: SGHTA, FQGNSA. CDR3 sequence reads: CASSLPLSNTEAFF. Written as DNA, the CDR3 is TGTGCCAGCAGCTTACCGCTATCGAACACTGAAGCTTTCTTT. The variable domain in full, with the rest retrieved from reference TRBV7-2 and TRBJ1-1, is GAGVSQSPSNKVTEKGKDVELRCDPISGHTALYWYRQSLGQGLEFLIYFQGNSAPDKSGLPSDRFSAERTGGSVSTLTIQRTQQEDSAVYLCASSLPLSNTEAFFGQGTRLTVV.

To note about this clone: One end of the junction does not line up with germline, which may come from a read error. The chain combines TRBV15 with TRBJ1-2, with 11 bases that match TRBD1. The CDR3 consists of 16 residues. Germline CDR1 and CDR2: LNHNV and YYDKDF (reference sequence). CDR3 DNA sequence: TGTGCCACCAGCAGAGACAGGAGGGACAGGGGGACGGGGGTCGCCTTC. Protein: CATSRDRRDRGTGVAF.

V gene TRBV7-9 combines with J gene TRBJ2-3; D perhaps matches TRBD2 (6 bases). The length of the CDR3 is 13 residues. Germline V gene data show CDR1 as SEHNR and CDR2 as FQNEAQ (reference sequence). Trimming took off 5 bases at V and 4 bases at J, with 10 bases between the two ends. CDR3 coding DNA: TGTGCCAGCAGCCAGGGACTCGCAGATACGCAGTATTTT. Translating it yields CASSQGLADTQYF.

This sequence joins TRBV11-2 and TRBJ2-7, with 9 bases identical to TRBD2. Trimming removed 5 bases from V and 0 bases from J; junction bases left unmatched: 8. This CDR3 region has 16 residues. In germline, CDR1 is SGHAT, CDR2 FQNNGV. CDR3 nucleotides: TGTGCCAGCAGCCTACTGCGCGGGGGGGCCTCCTACGAGCAGTACTTC. The encoded protein is CASSLLRGGASYEQYF.

The chain combines TRBV13 with TRBJ2-5, with a weak D call TRBD1 (5 bases). Trimming shortened V by 5 bases and J by 0 bases, and 10 bases separated the two germline ends. The CDR3 totals 14 residues. Germline V gene data show CDR1 as PRHDT and CDR2 as FYEKMQ (reference sequence). This chain's CDR3 is CASSTRQNQETQYF. DNA for the CDR3: TGTGCCAGCAGCACGCGACAGAACCAAGAGACCCAGTACTTC.

The chain recombines TRBV4-2 with TRBJ2-2, with D perhaps TRBD2 (6 bases). V lost 3 bases and J 2 bases, leaving 7 bases between the germline ends. The CDR3 contains 14 residues. Germline V gives CDR1 LGHNA, CDR2 YNFKEQ. The CDR3 region is CASSHSGNTGELFF. CDR3 nucleotide sequence: TGTGCCAGCAGCCATAGCGGCAACACCGGGGAGCTGTTTTTT.

The V and J genes are TRBV5-8 and TRBJ2-5, with TRBD2 identical over 8 bases. V was pared by 0 bases and J by 5 bases, with 6 bases of the junction left unmatched. The CDR3 sequence is 15 residues long. Per the germline V gene, CDR1 is SGHTS and CDR2 is YDEGEE. The chain's CDR3 is CASSLAPGGHETQYF. The DNA for the CDR3 is TGTGCCAGCAGCTTGGCCCCGGGGGGGCACGAGACCCAGTACTTC.

The rearrangement links TRBV9 to TRBJ2-1, with 8 bases that match TRBD2. V trimming: 2 bases; J trimming: 5 bases; junction bases outside the gene matches: 6. Germline V CDR1 and CDR2: SGDLS, YYNGEE. The CDR3 length is 15 residues. In nucleotides, the CDR3 is TGTGCCAGCAGCGTCGAAGCGGGGGAAAACAATGAGCAGTTCTTC. This encodes CASSVEAGENNEQFF.

The chain carries TRBV4-1 and TRBJ2-3, with D hard to call. Per the germline V gene, CDR1 is MGHRA and CDR2 is YSYEKL. Trimming took 1 base from V and 0 from J, leaving 8 bases between them. The CDR3 is made up of 15 amino acids. This CDR3 reads CASSQVGVSTDTQYF. The DNA of the CDR3 is TGCGCCAGCAGCCAAGTTGGAGTTAGCACAGATACGCAGTATTTT.

V is TRBV4-2 and J is TRBJ2-2; no definite D call. Looked up from germline, CDR1 is LGHNA and CDR2 is YNFKEQ. The CDR3 runs to 13 residues. V lost 0 bases to trimming and J lost 9 bases, with 8 bases between them. CDR3 sequence reads: CASSQDLGRELFF. The CDR3 DNA reads as TGTGCCAGCAGCCAAGATCTTGGCCGGGAGCTGTTTTTT.

This sequence joins TRBV3-1 (or the pseudogene TRBV3-2) and TRBJ2-3; the match to TRBD2 covers 7 bases. The CDR3 extends over 17 amino acids. Germline CDR1 reads LGHDT; CDR2 reads YNNKEL (reference sequence). Trimming at V came to 0 bases and at J to 1 base, leaving 7 bases not matched to a gene. CDR3: CASSQDPPAGGTDTQYF. The CDR3 coding sequence is TGTGCCAGCAGCCAAGATCCCCCTGCGGGGGGCACAGATACGCAGTATTTT.